The next 14 T cell receptor beta chains were all read from a single sample in a study of Ad26.COV2.S vaccination and SARS-CoV-2 variants. As to treatment: some 20 received Ad26.COV2.S at low or high dose, single or two shots; several received placebo; per-sample allocation not given. At day 63 after the first vaccine or placebo injection, samples were drawn. Sequencing used immunoSEQ multiplex PCR; TCRdb keeps in-frame clones, though not all of them. The sample yields around 450,000 clones, nearly 90% seen once. Sequencing used peripheral blood, obtained in a trial of Ad26.COV2.S vaccine versus placebo. The source is a person aged 18-60 years who received the Ad26.COV2.S COVID-19 vaccine or a placebo.

The V gene is TRBV3-1 (or the pseudogene TRBV3-2), the J gene TRBJ2-7; 7 bases agree with TRBD2. The CDR3 has 14 residues. V lost 1 base and J lost 6; bases outside the gene matches: 6. CDR1 is LGHDT, CDR2 YNNKEL, per germline (reference sequence). The DNA for the CDR3 is TGTGCCAGCAGCCAAGGTCCAGCGGGAATCGAGCAGTACTTC. Its protein product is CASSQGPAGIEQYF.

This chain links TRBV7-2 with TRBJ1-4; D is ambiguous. The CDR3 runs to 12 residues. V lost 8 bases, J lost 0 bases, and 4 bases lay in between. Germline V gene data show CDR1 as SGHTA and CDR2 as FQGNSA. This CDR3 reads CASATTNEKLFF. The CDR3 DNA is TGTGCCAGCGCTACAACTAATGAAAAACTGTTTTTT.

This clone was seen only once. The V and J genes are TRBV28 and TRBJ1-1, with D perhaps TRBD1 (6 bases). The CDR3 length is 15 residues. The germline V and J ends were trimmed by 2 bases and 7 bases, with 17 bases remaining between them. Germline CDR1 and CDR2: MDHEN and SYDVKM. CDR3 sequence (DNA): TGTGCCAGCAGTTTAGGGGGGCGCCAAGGTAGTGAAGCTTTCTTT. Residues: CASSLGGRQGSEAFF.

The chain combines TRBV7-9 with TRBJ2-3; tentatively, D is TRBD1 (7 bases). This CDR3 contains 16 residues. Germline V gene lookup returns CDR1 SEHNR and CDR2 FQNEAQ (reference sequence). Trimming took 5 bases from V and 2 from J, leaving 17 bases between them. The CDR3 nucleotides are TGTGCCAGCAGCGGATTTACAGGGGACTTCACAGATACGCAGTATTTT. It specifies CASSGFTGDFTDTQYF.

This chain uses TRBV25-1 with TRBJ2-5; TRBD2 is a possible D gene (5 bases). The germline gives CDR1 MGHDK, CDR2 SYGVNS. Trimming cost V 4 bases and J 5 bases, with 14 bases left between them. The CDR3 covers 14 residues. The CDR3 bases are TGTGCCAGCAGTGCCCGGGGTAAAGGGGAGACCCAGTACTTC. Its protein product is CASSARGKGETQYF.

V and J are TRBV4-2 and TRBJ2-2, with TRBD2 as a possible D gene (6 bases). This CDR3 has 16 amino acids. Trimming left V 0 bases short and J 2 bases short, with 10 bases between. Germline-derived CDR1 and CDR2 are LGHNA and YNFKEQ. CDR3 bases: TGTGCCAGCAGCCAAGACGGGACTCCCAACACCGGGGAGCTGTTTTTT. Translation: CASSQDGTPNTGELFF.

CDR3 in DNA: TGCGCCAGCAGCTTGGGGGACAGGGTCACAGAGACCCAGTACTTC. The encoded protein is CASSLGDRVTETQYF. The chain uses TRBV5-1 and TRBJ2-5, with TRBD1 identical over 9 bases. This CDR3 region has 15 residues. Germline V gives CDR1 SGHRS, CDR2 YFSETQ. The V gene end was trimmed by 0 bases and the J gene end by 4 bases; junction bases not matched to a gene: 4.

The chain employs TRBV7-2 and TRBJ2-5, with D tentatively TRBD1 (5 bases). Trimming shortened V by 3 bases and J by 5 bases, and 13 bases separated the two germline ends. The CDR3 has 14 amino acids. Germline loops: CDR1 SGHTA, CDR2 FQGNSA. The CDR3 nucleotides read TGTGCCAGCAGCTTGAGGACAAGCTGGGAGACCCAGTACTTC. This translates into CASSLRTSWETQYF.

The chain has TRBV6-5 and TRBJ2-3; 8 bases line up with TRBD2. Germline CDR1 is MNHEY and CDR2 is SVGAGI. This CDR3 is 14 amino acids long. Losses at the gene ends were 6 bases for V and 5 bases for J; bases not matched to a gene: 7. The CDR3 sequence is CASRSGGAGDTQYF. The CDR3 DNA reads as TGTGCCAGCAGATCGGGGGGGGCCGGAGATACGCAGTATTTT.

V and J are TRBV21-1 and TRBJ1-6; TRBD1 is the table's D call and was not checked against the DNA. TRBV21-1 is a pseudogene segment. CDR3 length equals 18 residues. The CDR3 DNA reads TGTGCCAGCAGCAAAGCGGGGCGGCAGGGGGCCCTTAATTCACCCCTCCACTTT. The encoded protein is CASSKAGRQGALNSPLHF.

The chain recombines TRBV7-6 with TRBJ1-4; 9 bases are shared with TRBD1. The germline CDR1 and CDR2 sequences are SGHVS and FNYEAQ. This CDR3 region has 16 residues. V shed 3 bases, J shed 11 bases, and the junction held 13 bases outside the gene matches. CDR3 DNA: TGTGCCAGCAGCTTCCAACGGCGGGACAGGGTTTCGAAACTGTTTTTT. Residues: CASSFQRRDRVSKLFF.

Only one count was recorded for this clone. The gene calls are TRBV29-1 and TRBJ1-1, with D unresolved. Trimming removed 7 bases from V and 0 bases from J, with 12 bases in between. This CDR3 spans 13 amino acids. The germline V gene encodes CDR1 SQVTM and CDR2 ANQGSEA. The CDR3 DNA follows: TGCAGCGCCGGGCCTCAGATGAACACTGAAGCTTTCTTT. This gives the protein CSAGPQMNTEAFF. Drawing the rest from reference TRBV29-1 and TRBJ1-1, the complete variable domain is SAVISQKPSRDICQRGTSLTIQCQVDSQVTMMFWYRQQPGQSLTLIATANQGSEATYESGFVIDKFPISRPNLTFSTLTVSNMSPEDSSIYLCSAGPQMNTEAFFGQGTRLTVV.

The genes are TRBV19 and TRBJ2-7; 8 bases align to TRBD1. V was pared by 5 bases and J by 6 bases, with 15 bases of the junction left unmatched. Germline values: CDR1 LNHDA, CDR2 SQIVND (reference sequence). CDR3 length: 16 amino acids. The CDR3 loop is CASSAIWAGGEAEQYF. The DNA of the CDR3 is TGTGCCAGTAGTGCTATCTGGGCAGGGGGCGAAGCCGAGCAGTACTTC.

The CDR3 protein is CATSRGGTRRRETQYF. The CDR3, as DNA: TGTGCCACCAGCAGAGGAGGAACTCGGCGGCGAGAGACCCAGTACTTC. V gene TRBV15 combines with J gene TRBJ2-5; D unresolved. Trimming left V 1 base short and J 4 bases short, with 16 bases between. The CDR3 is made up of 16 amino acids. Germline values: CDR1 LNHNV, CDR2 YYDKDF (reference sequence).